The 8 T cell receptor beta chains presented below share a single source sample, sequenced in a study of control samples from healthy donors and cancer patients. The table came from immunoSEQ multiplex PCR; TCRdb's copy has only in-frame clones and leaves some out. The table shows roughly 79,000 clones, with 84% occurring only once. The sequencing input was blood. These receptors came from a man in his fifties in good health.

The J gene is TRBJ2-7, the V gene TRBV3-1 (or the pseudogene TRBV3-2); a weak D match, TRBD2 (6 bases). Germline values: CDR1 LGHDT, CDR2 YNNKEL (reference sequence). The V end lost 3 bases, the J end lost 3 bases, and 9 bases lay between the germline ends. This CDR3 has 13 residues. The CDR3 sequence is CASSHMRGYEQYF. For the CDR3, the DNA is TGTGCCAGCAGCCACATGCGGGGCTACGAGCAGTACTTC.

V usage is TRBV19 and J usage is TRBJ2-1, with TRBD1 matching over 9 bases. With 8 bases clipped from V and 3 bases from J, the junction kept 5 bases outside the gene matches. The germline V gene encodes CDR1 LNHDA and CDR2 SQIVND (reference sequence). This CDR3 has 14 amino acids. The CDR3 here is CASAQGALYNEQFF. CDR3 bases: TGTGCCAGTGCACAGGGGGCACTCTACAATGAGCAGTTCTTC. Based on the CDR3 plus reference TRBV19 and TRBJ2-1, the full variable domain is DGGITQSPKYLFRKEGQNVTLSCEQNLNHDAMYWYRQDPGQGLRLIYYSQIVNDFQKGDIAEGYSVSREKKESFPLTVTSAQKNPTAFYLCASAQGALYNEQFFGPGTRLTVL.

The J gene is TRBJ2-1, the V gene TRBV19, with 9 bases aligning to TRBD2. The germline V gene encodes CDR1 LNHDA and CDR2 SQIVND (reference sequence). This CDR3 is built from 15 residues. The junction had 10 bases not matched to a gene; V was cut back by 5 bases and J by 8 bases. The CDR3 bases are TGTGCCAGTAGTCGTAGCGGGAGTCTCCGCTATGAGCAGTTCTTC. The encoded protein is CASSRSGSLRYEQFF.

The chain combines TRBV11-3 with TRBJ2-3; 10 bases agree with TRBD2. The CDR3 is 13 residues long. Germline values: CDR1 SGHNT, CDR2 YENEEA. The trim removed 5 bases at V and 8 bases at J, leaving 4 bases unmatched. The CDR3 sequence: CASSPLAGSTQYF. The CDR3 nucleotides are TGTGCCAGCAGCCCACTAGCGGGAAGTACGCAGTATTTT.

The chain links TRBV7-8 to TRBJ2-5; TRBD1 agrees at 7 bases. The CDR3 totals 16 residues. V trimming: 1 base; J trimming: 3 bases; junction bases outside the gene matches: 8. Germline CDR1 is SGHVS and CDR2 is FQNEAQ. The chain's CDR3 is CASSLVFGTGEETQYF. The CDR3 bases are TGTGCCAGCAGCTTAGTATTCGGAACAGGGGAAGAGACCCAGTACTTC.

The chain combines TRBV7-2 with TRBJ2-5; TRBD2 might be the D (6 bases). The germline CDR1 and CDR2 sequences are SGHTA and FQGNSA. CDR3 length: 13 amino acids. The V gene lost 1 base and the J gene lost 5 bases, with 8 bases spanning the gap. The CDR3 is CASSLGRAETQYF. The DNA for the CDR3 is TGTGCCAGCAGCTTAGGGAGGGCCGAGACCCAGTACTTC.

The CDR3 spells CASSQARLVGAFF. As DNA, the CDR3 is TGTGCCAGCAGCCAAGCCAGACTAGTGGGGGCGTTCTTC. V and J are TRBV14 and TRBJ2-1; D tentatively fits TRBD1 or TRBD2 (6 bases each). This CDR3 spans 13 amino acids. V was pared by 1 base and J by 15 bases, with 16 bases between. CDR1 is SGHDN and CDR2 is FVKESK in the germline V gene.

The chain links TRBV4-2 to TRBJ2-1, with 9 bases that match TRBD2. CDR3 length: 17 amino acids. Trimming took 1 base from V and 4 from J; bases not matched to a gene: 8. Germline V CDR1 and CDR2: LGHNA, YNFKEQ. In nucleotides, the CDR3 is TGTGCCAGCAGCCAAGGCATGGCGGGAGGGGGGTACAATGAGCAGTTCTTC. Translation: CASSQGMAGGGYNEQFF.